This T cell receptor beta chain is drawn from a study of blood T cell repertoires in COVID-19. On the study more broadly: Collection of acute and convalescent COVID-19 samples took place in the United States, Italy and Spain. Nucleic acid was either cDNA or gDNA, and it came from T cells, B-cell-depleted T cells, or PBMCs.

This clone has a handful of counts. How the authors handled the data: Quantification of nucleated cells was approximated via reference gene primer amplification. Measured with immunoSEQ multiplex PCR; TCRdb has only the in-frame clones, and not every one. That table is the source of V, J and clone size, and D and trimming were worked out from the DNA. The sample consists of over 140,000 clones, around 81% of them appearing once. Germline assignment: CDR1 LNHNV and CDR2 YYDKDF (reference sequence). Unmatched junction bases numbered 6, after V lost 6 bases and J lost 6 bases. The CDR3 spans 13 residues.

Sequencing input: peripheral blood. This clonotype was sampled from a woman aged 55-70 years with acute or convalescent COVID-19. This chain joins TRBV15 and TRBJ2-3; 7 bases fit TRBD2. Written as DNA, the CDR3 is TGTGCCACCAGGCGGGAGATGGGGGATACGCAGTATTTT. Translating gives CATRREMGDTQYF.